A single T cell receptor beta chain is shown here with its context. Its antigen is not known. Treatment defined: oral pan-JAK inhibitor, 5-10 mg twice daily. The sample comes from a study of CD8+ T cells in alopecia areata. The V gene lost 5 bases and the J gene lost 8 bases, with 10 bases spanning the gap. This CDR3 is built from 12 residues. The V gene's germline CDR1 is MNHEY and CDR2 SVGAGI. RNA, once extracted, was reverse transcribed into cDNA for use as the sequencing template. Repertoires were generated with immunoSEQ multiplex PCR, while TCRdb's copy carries only in-frame clones and drops some. The table lists about 270,000 clones, around 64% of them singletons. Study observations and caveats: Within the top 100, expanded CD8+ clones significantly decreased with tofacitinib, as did scalp clonality. Scalp lesions, especially in alopecia totalis/universalis, had higher clonality than normal scalp. Baseline CD8+ expansion's link to response remains uncertain, as there was one nonresponder.

This clonotype originated in a human donor with alopecia areata. This specimen was CD4+ T cells sorted from blood, taken around week 54, from a patient treated with tofacitinib. This chain links TRBV6-5 with TRBJ2-1, with D perhaps matching TRBD1 (5 bases). The CDR3 nucleotides are TGTGCCAGCAGTACGACAGTCGATGAGCAGTTCTTC. Translation: CASSTTVDEQFF.